Presented here are 11 T cell receptor beta chains from one specimen sequenced in a study of blood T cells in healthy people across ages. A second PCR, run for roughly 7 to 12 cycles, used a sample-barcoded 5' primer plus a J-beta primer mix. TCRdb used MiXCR to reprocess the 5' RACE reads, holding one entry per CDR3 protein. The table lists 1.5 million to 2 million distinct CDR3 sequences, 30% to 40% of them singletons, with under 25% in the top ten. The sequenced material came from blood. The receptors were gathered from a human donor in good health.

This clonotype was recorded many times. This chain connects TRBV11-2 to TRBJ1-1; 7 bases map to TRBD1. V lost 5 bases and J lost 4; bases outside the gene matches: 7. The CDR3 consists of 14 residues. Germline V gene sequence: CDR1 SGHAT, CDR2 FQNNGV. The CDR3 DNA reads as TGTGCCAGCAGCCCTCGACAGGGATCCACTGAAGCTTTCTTT. Translation: CASSPRQGSTEAFF.

Points on this clonotype: The CDR3 does not end in the conserved phenylalanine or tryptophan, so this is likely a read error. The chain links TRBV5-5 to TRBJ1-2; maybe TRBD1 (6 bases). The CDR3 is 13 residues long. V was clipped by 4 bases and J by 4 bases, with 11 bases between them. Per germline, CDR1 SGHKS and CDR2 YYEKEE (reference sequence). The CDR3 reads CASSLGGGYGYTL. The CDR3 DNA reads TGTGCCAGCAGCCTGGGGGGCGGCTATGGCTACACCTTA.

CDR3 DNA: TGTGCCAGCAGGCTGCCGGAACAAGAGACCCAGTACTTC. It encodes CASRLPEQETQYF. The chain employs TRBV7-2 and TRBJ2-5; no definite D call. V shed 6 bases and J shed 2 bases, with 10 bases lying between them. The germline CDR1 and CDR2 sequences are SGHTA and FQGNSA. There are 13 residues in the CDR3.

The chain is built from TRBV15 and TRBJ1-2; the D gene is possibly TRBD1 (5 bases). The CDR3 runs 17 residues. V was shortened by 1 base and J by 2 bases, with 17 bases between the two germline ends. From germline, CDR1 is LNHNV and CDR2 YYDKDF (reference sequence). The CDR3 DNA reads TGTGCCACCAGCAGAGGCGCCCCAGATGGGGCGAACTATGGCTACACCTTC. As protein: CATSRGAPDGANYGYTF.

The sample holds a few counts of this clonotype. The V call is TRBV7-8, the J call TRBJ2-1; D call uncertain. Trimming stripped 1 base from V and 9 bases from J, with 10 bases between. The CDR3 spans 13 residues. Per the germline V gene, CDR1 is SGHVS and CDR2 is FQNEAQ. The CDR3 DNA follows: TGTGCCAGCAGCTTAGTTTCTCCCGGTGAGCAGTTCTTC. This sequence encodes CASSLVSPGEQFF.

This chain connects TRBV15 to TRBJ1-1, with TRBD1 identical over 7 bases. Losses at the gene ends were 8 bases for V and 3 bases for J; bases not matched to a gene: 6. This CDR3 region has 13 residues. Per the germline V gene, CDR1 is LNHNV and CDR2 is YYDKDF (reference sequence). The CDR3 is CATGTVRDTEAFF. CDR3 nucleotides: TGTGCCACCGGGACAGTCAGGGACACTGAAGCTTTCTTT.

In this sample, this clonotype turned up many times. The chain joins TRBV6-2 or TRBV6-3 to TRBJ2-7, with 10 bases identical to TRBD1. V shed 2 bases, J shed 5 bases, and the junction held 12 bases outside the gene matches. The germline V gene has CDR1 MNHEY and CDR2 SVGEGT. This CDR3 contains 17 residues. CDR3 region: CASSYLGTGDLEDEQYF. The DNA for the CDR3 is TGTGCCAGCAGTTACCTGGGGACAGGGGACTTGGAGGACGAGCAGTACTTC.

The chain links TRBV7-2 to TRBJ2-3; 11 nucleotides agree with TRBD2. In germline, CDR1 is SGHTA, CDR2 FQGNSA. Trimming took 3 bases from V and 8 from J; bases not matched to a gene: 4. This CDR3 region has 14 residues. DNA of the CDR3: TGTGCCAGCAGCTTTAGCGGGGGGGGAGCTACGCAGTATTTT. It translates to CASSFSGGGATQYF.

The V call is TRBV5-1, the J call TRBJ1-3; D gene unclear. The CDR3 consists of 18 residues. V lost 4 bases and J lost 0, with 20 bases in between. Germline values: CDR1 SGHRS, CDR2 YFSETQ. CDR3 DNA: TGCGCCAGCAGCCACCTATATTCGGACGCCGACTCTGGAAACACCATATATTTT. As protein: CASSHLYSDADSGNTIYF.

The chain employs TRBV11-2 and TRBJ1-1, with 8 nucleotides matching TRBD1. The CDR3 is 17 residues long. Trimming removed 4 bases from V and 8 bases from J; junction bases left unmatched: 18. Germline V gives CDR1 SGHAT, CDR2 FQNNGV. CDR3 coding DNA: TGTGCCAGCAGCTCGATTCCTAACAGGGGGACCATACCCGAAGCTTTCTTT. This encodes CASSSIPNRGTIPEAFF.

This clonotype has a handful of counts. V gene TRBV6-1 combines with J gene TRBJ1-4; 7 positions match TRBD1. The CDR3 is 13 amino acids. Germline V CDR1 and CDR2: MNHNS, SASEGT. J gave up 7 bases and V 3 bases, and 2 bases lay outside the gene matches. In DNA, the CDR3 is TGTGCCAGCAGTGAGAGGGGGCGTGAAAAACTGTTTTTT. It codes for CASSERGREKLFF.